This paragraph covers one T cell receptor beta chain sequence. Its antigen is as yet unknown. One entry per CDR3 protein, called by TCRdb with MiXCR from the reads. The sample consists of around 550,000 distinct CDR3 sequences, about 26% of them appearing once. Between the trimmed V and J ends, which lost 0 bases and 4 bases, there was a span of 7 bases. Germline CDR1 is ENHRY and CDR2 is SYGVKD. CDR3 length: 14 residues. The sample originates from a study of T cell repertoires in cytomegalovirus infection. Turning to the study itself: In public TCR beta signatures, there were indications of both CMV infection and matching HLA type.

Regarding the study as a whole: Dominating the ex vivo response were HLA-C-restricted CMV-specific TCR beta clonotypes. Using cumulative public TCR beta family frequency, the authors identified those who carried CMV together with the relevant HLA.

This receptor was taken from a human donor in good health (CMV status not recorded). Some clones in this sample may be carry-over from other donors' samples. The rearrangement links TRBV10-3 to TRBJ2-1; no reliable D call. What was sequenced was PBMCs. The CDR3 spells CAISESDGYNEQFF. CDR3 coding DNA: TGTGCCATCAGTGAGTCGGACGGATACAATGAGCAGTTCTTC.